Presented here are 10 T cell receptor beta chains from one specimen sequenced in a study of cytomegalovirus exposure and HLA in healthy donors. Sequencing used immunoSEQ multiplex PCR; TCRdb keeps in-frame clones, though not all of them. The data hold 100,000 or so clones, with more than 75% observed a single time. The sequenced material came from PBMCs. Receptors were obtained from a man aged 18 to 35 in good health and CMV-seropositive.

The CDR3 sequence: CASSFRDRVLEQYF. As DNA, the CDR3 is TGTGCCAGCAGCTTCCGGGACAGGGTTCTCGAGCAGTACTTC. The genes are TRBV13 and TRBJ2-7, with 9 positions matching TRBD1. The CDR3 totals 14 residues. CDR1 is PRHDT and CDR2 is FYEKMQ in the germline V gene (reference sequence). Trimming took 3 bases from V and 6 from J; bases not matched to a gene: 6.

The chain carries TRBV4-3 and TRBJ1-2; 11 nucleotides line up with TRBD1. V gave up 0 bases and J gave up 4 bases; unmatched junction bases: 4. This CDR3 has 16 residues. Germline V lookup: CDR1 LGHNA, CDR2 YSLEER. CDR3 bases: TGCGCCAGCAGCCAAGATGGACAGGGGGCGATCTATGGCTACACCTTC. This sequence encodes CASSQDGQGAIYGYTF.

The chain is built from TRBV29-1 and TRBJ2-7; TRBD1 agrees at 7 bases. The CDR3 is 13 amino acids. CDR1 is SQVTM, CDR2 ANQGSEA, per germline. Trimming cost V 5 bases and J 2 bases; bases outside gene matches: 6. This CDR3 reads CSVRQGLTYEQYF. CDR3 sequence (DNA): TGCAGCGTTCGACAGGGCCTTACCTACGAGCAGTACTTC.

The chain carries TRBV7-9 and TRBJ2-5; a weak D match, TRBD2 (6 bases). This CDR3 spans 17 amino acids. Trimming shortened V by 5 bases and J by 1 base, and 20 bases separated the two germline ends. Germline V lookup: CDR1 SEHNR, CDR2 FQNEAQ (reference sequence). DNA for the CDR3: TGTGCCAGCAGCAATCAAGTGTGGAGGGGATTCCAAGAGACCCAGTACTTC. Translated: CASSNQVWRGFQETQYF.

V gene TRBV5-4 combines with J gene TRBJ2-1; 14 bases fit TRBD2. Looked up from germline, CDR1 is SGHNT and CDR2 is YYREEE (reference sequence). The CDR3 covers 13 residues. V dropped 9 bases and J dropped 10; count of bases not matched to a gene: 6. CDR3: CATGTSGGVEQFF. For the CDR3, the DNA is TGTGCCACCGGGACTAGCGGGGGAGTGGAGCAGTTCTTC. Drawing the rest from reference TRBV5-4 and TRBJ2-1, the complete variable domain is ETGVTQSPTHLIKTRGQQVTLRCSSQSGHNTVSWYQQALGQGPQFIFQYYREEENGRGNFPPRFSGLQFPNYSSELNVNALELDDSALYLCATGTSGGVEQFFGPGTRLTVL.

The chain joins TRBV7-9 to TRBJ2-7, with TRBD2 matching 14 bases. This CDR3 spans 18 amino acids. The trim removed 6 bases at V and 3 bases at J, leaving 13 bases unmatched. Germline CDR1 and CDR2: SEHNR and FQNEAQ (reference sequence). The CDR3, as DNA: TGTGCCAGCAGTCCCGGGACTAGCGGGAGTTCCGCATTCTACGAGCAGTACTTC. Translated, it gives CASSPGTSGSSAFYEQYF.

In DNA form, the CDR3 reads TGTGCCAGCAGTTCCGACTCTAATTCACCCCTCCACTTT. Its protein is CASSSDSNSPLHF. This rearrangement joins TRBV6-5 to TRBJ1-6; D uncertain. The CDR3 is made up of 13 amino acids. Looked up from germline, CDR1 is MNHEY and CDR2 is SVGAGI. With 4 bases removed from V and 6 bases from J, the gap between germline ends came to 7 bases.

This clone was found a few times. The chain joins TRBV11-1 to TRBJ2-5; TRBD2 matches at 8 bases. V was clipped by 3 bases and J by 4 bases; unmatched bases: 7. Germline V gene sequence: CDR1 SGHAT, CDR2 FQDESV (reference sequence). The CDR3 spans 15 residues. CDR3 DNA: TGTGCCAGCAGCTTTCCGTTAGCGGGGAGAGAGACCCAGTACTTC. Amino acids: CASSFPLAGRETQYF. Together with reference TRBV11-1 and TRBJ2-5, the CDR3 gives the full variable domain: EAEVAQSPRYKITEKSQAVAFWCDPISGHATLYWYRQILGQGPELLVQFQDESVVDDSQLPKDRFSAERLKGVDSTLKIQPAELGDSAMYLCASSFPLAGRETQYFGPGTRLLVL.

This chain uses TRBV7-3 with TRBJ2-2, with no clear D. CDR3 size: 15 residues. The V end was cut by 5 bases, the J end by 6 bases, with 16 bases between. Germline CDR1 reads SGHTA; CDR2 reads FQGTGA. The CDR3 coding sequence is TGTGCCAGCAGCCCGGGTCTAGGCTTCCCCGGGGAGCTGTTTTTT. Encoded protein: CASSPGLGFPGELFF.

This sequence joins TRBV4-2 and TRBJ2-1; TRBD2 matches at 11 bases. The ends lost 0 bases at V and 6 bases at J; junction bases unmatched: 4. The CDR3 sequence is 16 residues long. Per germline, CDR1 LGHNA and CDR2 YNFKEQ. The CDR3 nucleotides are TGTGCCAGCAGCCAAGAATGGCTAGCGGGAGGCAATGAGCAGTTCTTC. Its translation: CASSQEWLAGGNEQFF.